These 9 T cell receptor beta chains were all obtained from the same sample, sequenced in a study of T cells in Graves' hyperthyroidism and ophthalmopathy (dated by TCRdb to the late 2010s). Libraries were prepared through multiplex PCR. Sequencer: Illumina HiSeq 2000. The TCR beta CDR3 regions were amplified from RNA transcripts. A first-round RT-PCR of the TCR CDR3 used the HTBI primer set with the Qiagen OneStep RT-PCR kit. TCRdb redid the processing of the public reads, applying fastp at Q25 and MiXCR, and retained in-frame beta chains. All rows with the same CDR3 protein become a single entry with the most common DNA and genes. The sample table contains hundreds of thousands of distinct CDR3 sequences; only one count was recorded for about 20% of them. Under 35% of the sample rests with the top ten. What was sequenced was blood. The receptors stem from a man between 25 and 39 years old with Graves' ophthalmopathy.

This clonotype has a count of ten or more. The V call is TRBV28, the J call TRBJ1-1; 9 nucleotides match TRBD1. Germline values: CDR1 MDHEN, CDR2 SYDVKM. With 1 base clipped from V and 5 bases from J, the junction kept 5 bases outside the gene matches. The CDR3 sequence is 15 residues long. CDR3 DNA: TGTGCCAGCAGTTTATTAGGGACAGGGCGTACTGAAGCTTTCTTT. It encodes CASSLLGTGRTEAFF.

This clonotype came up a few times. This rearrangement joins TRBV7-2 to TRBJ1-2; D gene ambiguous. The CDR3 length is 18 residues. The germline V gene has CDR1 SGHTA and CDR2 FQGNSA. V was shortened by 5 bases and J by 3 bases, with 25 bases between the two germline ends. The CDR3 loop reads CASSNRAVGALRDYGYTF. The CDR3 DNA is TGTGCCAGCAGCAACCGGGCCGTAGGAGCACTAAGGGACTATGGCTACACCTTC.

In its sample, this clonotype was seen many times. The V call is TRBV11-2, the J call TRBJ2-1; 9 nucleotides align to TRBD1. Per the germline V gene, CDR1 is SGHAT and CDR2 is FQNNGV. There are 16 residues in the CDR3. V gave up 2 bases and J gave up 7 bases; unmatched junction bases: 9. CDR3 sequence (DNA): TGTGCCAGCAGCTTAAAAGGGGTGGACAGGGGAAATGAGCAGTTCTTC. It yields the protein CASSLKGVDRGNEQFF.

In this sample, this clonotype turned up many times. The gene calls are TRBV7-2 and TRBJ2-7; TRBD1 might be the D (5 bases). V was clipped by 1 base and J by 1 base, with 8 bases between them. The CDR3 totals 14 residues. Germline V CDR1 and CDR2: SGHTA, FQGNSA. CDR3 residues: CASSLDRWSYEQYF. CDR3 bases: TGTGCCAGCAGCTTAGACAGGTGGTCCTACGAGCAGTACTTC. Drawing the rest from reference TRBV7-2 and TRBJ2-7, the complete variable domain is GAGVSQSPSNKVTEKGKDVELRCDPISGHTALYWYRQSLGQGLEFLIYFQGNSAPDKSGLPSDRFSAERTGGSVSTLTIQRTQQEDSAVYLCASSLDRWSYEQYFGPGTRLTVT.

This clonotype was observed at least ten times. The chain combines TRBV27 with TRBJ2-7; D unclear. This CDR3 has 13 residues. CDR1 is MNHEY, CDR2 SMNVEV, per germline (reference sequence). Trimming pared 3 bases from V and 3 bases from J, leaving 9 bases between. The CDR3, as DNA: TGTGCCAGCAGTTTTAGGGAAAGCTACGAGCAGTACTTC. This translates into CASSFRESYEQYF.

The chain couples TRBV10-3 to TRBJ1-2; D perhaps matches TRBD1 (6 bases). V lost 6 bases, J lost 5 bases, and 16 bases lay in between. The germline V gene encodes CDR1 ENHRY and CDR2 SYGVKD. The CDR3 consists of 14 residues. CDR3 protein: CAISPGGREYGYTF. The CDR3 DNA follows: TGTGCCATCAGCCCCGGGGGGCGCGAGTATGGCTACACCTTC.

This clonotype came up many times. The V gene is TRBV2, the J gene TRBJ2-3, with a tentative D call TRBD1 (5 bases). Germline CDR1 is SNHLY and CDR2 is FYNNEI. V lost 5 bases, J lost 1 base, and 7 bases lay in between. The CDR3 length is 13 residues. The CDR3 loop reads CASSPQGTDTQYF. CDR3 in DNA: TGTGCCAGCAGTCCACAGGGCACAGATACGCAGTATTTT.

The genes are TRBV20-1 and TRBJ2-1; 13 positions agree with TRBD2. The junction had 11 bases not matched to a gene; V was cut back by 6 bases and J by 0 bases. CDR3 length: 18 amino acids. The V gene's germline CDR1 is DFQATT and CDR2 SNEGSKA (reference sequence). The CDR3 nucleotides read TGCAGTGCCCTCGGACTAGCGGGAGATCACAGCTCCTACAATGAGCAGTTCTTC. It is translated as CSALGLAGDHSSYNEQFF.

The J gene is TRBJ2-1, the V gene TRBV7-9; 7 positions match TRBD2. The V and J ends lost 0 bases and 9 bases, in that order; junction bases with no gene match: 5. This CDR3 is built from 14 residues. Germline V gene data show CDR1 as SEHNR and CDR2 as FQNEAQ (reference sequence). CDR3 region: CASSLAGGDGEQFF. CDR3 nucleotides: TGTGCCAGCAGCTTAGCGGGAGGGGATGGTGAGCAGTTCTTC. The full variable domain, rest sourced from reference TRBV7-9 and TRBJ2-1, is DTGVSQNPRHKITKRGQNVTFRCDPISEHNRLYWYRQTLGQGPEFLTYFQNEAQLEKSRLLSDRFSAERPKGSFSTLEIQRTEQGDSAMYLCASSLAGGDGEQFFGPGTRLTVL.